The rows below give T cell receptor beta chains drawn from one sample of a study of T-cell reconstitution after alpha-beta-depleted transplantation in children. TCRdb reanalysed the PCR reads using MiXCR and keeps one entry per CDR3 protein. Found here are about 610,000 distinct CDR3 sequences, about 10% of them singletons; the top ten hold roughly 4%. The sequencing here drew on PBMCs from the stem cell graft donor, taken from the stem cell graft. These receptors were obtained from a human donor who donated a stem cell graft to a child with acute myeloid leukemia. CDR3s include the opening cysteine and the closing phenylalanine or tryptophan. The D gene is left open where the match is weak. Expanded clones get a size class; other rows say once, few or many, or leave the size out.

once TRBJ2-5 - TRBV4-1 CASSQPREETQYF TGCGCCAGCAGCCAGCCCCGCGAGGAGACCCAGTACTTC
few TRBJ2-4 TRBD2 TRBV11-2 CASSLLAGEMAAKNIQYF TGTGCCAGCAGCCTCCTAGCGGGAGAAATGGCGGCCAAAAACATTCAGTACTTC
- TRBJ2-7 TRBD2 TRBV5-4 CASSLAGTSHEQYF TGTGCCAGCAGCTTGGCGGGGACTAGCCACGAGCAGTACTTC
- TRBJ1-1 - TRBV10-3 CAISESLREAFF TGTGCCATCAGTGAGTCGCTGAGGGAAGCTTTCTTT
many TRBJ1-4 - TRBV7-2 CASSPRAGESELFF TGTGCCAGCAGCCCCAGAGCAGGGGAGTCGGAACTGTTTTTT
- TRBJ2-1 TRBD2 TRBV30 CAWSLGTSYNEQFF TGTGCCTGGAGTCTGGGGACTAGCTACAATGAGCAGTTCTTC
- TRBJ1-2 - TRBV29-1 CSVEVGGLGYGYTF TGCAGCGTTGAAGTTGGAGGATTAGGGTATGGCTACACCTTC
few TRBJ2-1 - TRBV20-1 CSARESGVSYNEQFF TGCAGTGCTAGAGAGAGTGGCGTTTCCTACAATGAGCAGTTCTTC
few TRBJ2-1 - TRBV6-5 CASSDSGGSGWQFF TGTGCCAGCAGTGACTCAGGGGGGAGTGGTTGGCAGTTCTTC
few TRBJ2-5 - TRBV3-1 CASSHPRTIQETQYF TGTGCCAGCAGCCACCCTAGGACTATCCAAGAGACCCAGTACTTC
- TRBJ2-7 TRBD2 TRBV6-2/TRBV6-3 CASSYISSGRYEQYF TGTGCCAGCAGTTATATATCTAGCGGGAGATACGAGCAGTACTTC
many TRBJ1-2 - TRBV3-1 CASSLLTSRQYGYTF TGTGCCAGCAGCCTCCTGACAAGCAGGCAGTATGGCTACACCTTC
many TRBJ2-1 TRBD2 TRBV11-2 CASSKRLAGGDEQFF TGTGCCAGCAGCAAACGACTAGCGGGAGGGGATGAGCAGTTCTTC
- TRBJ2-3 TRBD2 TRBV10-3 CAISERLAEEFSTDTQYF TGTGCCATCAGTGAGCGTCTAGCGGAGGAGTTCAGCACAGATACGCAGTATTTT
- TRBJ2-6 - TRBV18 CASSPLGSSGANVLTF TGTGCCAGCTCACCCTTAGGGTCCTCTGGGGCCAACGTCCTGACTTTC
few TRBJ2-3 - TRBV6-2/TRBV6-3 CAGRESATDTQYF TGTGCCGGCAGGGAATCGGCGACAGATACGCAGTATTTT